This entry concerns a single TCR beta chain. Its specificity is not known. The donors were healthy bone marrow donors. The entry originates in a study of cytomegalovirus exposure and HLA in healthy donors. Notes on the study in general: A later analysis revealed that TCR association rates differed between HLA loci, peaking at DRB1 and bottoming out at HLA-C. Further analysis was carried out later, and it showed several of the most significant clusters appearing linked to common viral pathogens. An assumption of roughly uniform sequencing depth across donors underlay the presence/absence analyses.

Vbeta (60) and Jbeta (13) primers were used in the PCR. TCRdb keeps only in-frame clones here, not all; method: immunoSEQ multiplex PCR. Here the sample spans 200,000 to 300,000 clones, 80% to 90% being singletons. The sample was PBMCs. The receptor comes from a woman aged 40 to 50 in good health and CMV-seropositive.

CDR3 sequence reads: CASRLQGGKLFF. DNA of the CDR3: TGTGCCAGTAGATTACAGGGCGGGAAACTGTTTTTT. The chain is built from TRBV19 and TRBJ1-4; maybe TRBD1 (6 bases). Germline V CDR1 and CDR2: LNHDA, SQIVND (reference sequence). The CDR3 runs 12 residues. V was pared by 6 bases and J by 11 bases, with 13 bases between.